The rows below give T cell receptor beta chains drawn from one sample of a study of cytomegalovirus exposure and HLA in healthy donors. Sequenced by immunoSEQ multiplex PCR; TCRdb stores in-frame clones only, minus some. The data hold 140,000 to 150,000 clones, with 75% observed a single time. Material: PBMCs. These receptors were obtained from a young man in good health and CMV-seronegative. The CDR3 runs from the conserved cysteine through the conserved F or W.

cdr3_length: 13; v_call: TRBV7-9; cdr3_aa: CASSLTRGYEQYF
cdr3_length: 15; v_call: TRBV28; cdr3_aa: CASSSPQSWALEAFF
cdr3_length: 14; v_call: TRBV6-1; cdr3_aa: CASSEQLAKNIQHF
cdr3_length: 15; v_call: TRBV7-2; cdr3_aa: CASSLAGTGAWEQYF
cdr3_length: 14; v_call: TRBV13; cdr3_aa: CASSYWTGVHEQYF
cdr3_length: 14; v_call: TRBV10-3; cdr3_aa: CAMSGTGGGNEQFF
cdr3_length: 16; v_call: TRBV5-1; cdr3_aa: CASSLGGRGHQETQYF
cdr3_length: 15; v_call: TRBV18; cdr3_aa: CASSPPGTPNYGYTF
cdr3_length: 13; v_call: TRBV6-6; cdr3_aa: CASSQGQGNGYTF
cdr3_length: 14; v_call: TRBV6-1; cdr3_aa: CASSPTVSNQPQHF
cdr3_length: 14; v_call: TRBV28; cdr3_aa: CASSLLADIHEQYF
cdr3_length: 15; v_call: TRBV6-5; cdr3_aa: CASKHRGSGANGLTF
cdr3_length: 15; v_call: TRBV19; cdr3_aa: CASTPGRLTYNEQFF
cdr3_length: 12; v_call: TRBV19; cdr3_aa: CASSIQGAEAFF
cdr3_length: 16; v_call: TRBV27; cdr3_aa: CASSLSGRGARGKLFF
cdr3_length: 13; v_call: TRBV19; cdr3_aa: CASSPRQGREQYF
cdr3_length: 12; v_call: TRBV13; cdr3_aa: CASSVPRDTQYF
cdr3_length: 13; v_call: TRBV6-5; cdr3_aa: CASSPFPHEKLFF
cdr3_length: 13; v_call: TRBV4-2; cdr3_aa: CASSNPGGPEAFF
cdr3_length: 16; v_call: TRBV5-1; cdr3_aa: CASTWGPSGSGNTIYF
cdr3_length: 17; v_call: TRBV15; cdr3_aa: CATSRDSGSGRSYEQFF
cdr3_length: 15; v_call: TRBV5-1; cdr3_aa: CASSFGSGGENSQYF
cdr3_length: 14; v_call: TRBV28; cdr3_aa: CASGPAGGVNEQFF
cdr3_length: 14; v_call: TRBV30; cdr3_aa: CAWSMPPGAYEQYF
cdr3_length: 16; v_call: TRBV7-9; cdr3_aa: CASMPLEEGSYNEQFF
cdr3_length: 15; v_call: TRBV4-1; cdr3_aa: CASSQDPSRNYGYTF
cdr3_length: 12; v_call: TRBV27; cdr3_aa: CASGQGGEKLFF
cdr3_length: 16; v_call: TRBV2; cdr3_aa: CASSEWVSGRAGKQFF
cdr3_length: 15; v_call: TRBV9; cdr3_aa: CASSVAGRRTGELFF
cdr3_length: 12; v_call: TRBV30; cdr3_aa: CAVRETSGGRFF
cdr3_length: 14; v_call: TRBV2; cdr3_aa: CASRLSPQVGELFF
cdr3_length: 17; v_call: TRBV4-1; cdr3_aa: CASSPRGGGTSTDTQYF
cdr3_length: 13; v_call: TRBV7-2; cdr3_aa: CASSLDMNTEAFF
cdr3_length: 18; v_call: TRBV27; cdr3_aa: CASSREGRVGTIFWEQFF
cdr3_length: 13; v_call: TRBV5-8; cdr3_aa: CASSLQGGYGYTF
cdr3_length: 14; v_call: TRBV6-5; cdr3_aa: CASSDLGHLETQYF
cdr3_length: 15; v_call: TRBV28; cdr3_aa: CASSPPGGRWAEAFF
cdr3_length: 15; v_call: TRBV5-1; cdr3_aa: CASSLTAGGYNEQFF
cdr3_length: 17; v_call: TRBV4-1; cdr3_aa: CASSLVAGTSGTYEQYF
cdr3_length: 15; v_call: TRBV5-4; cdr3_aa: CASRGAVGRTDTQYF
cdr3_length: 16; v_call: TRBV5-5; cdr3_aa: CASSPGTGSYNSPLHF
cdr3_length: 14; v_call: TRBV30; cdr3_aa: CAWSSGGFLEKLFF
cdr3_length: 16; v_call: TRBV30; cdr3_aa: CAWTGLRVNYNSPLHF
cdr3_length: 14; v_call: TRBV13; cdr3_aa: CASSFGQGGEPQHF
cdr3_length: 20; v_call: TRBV9; cdr3_aa: CASSAGPILHTSGSTDTQYF
cdr3_length: 18; v_call: TRBV10-1; cdr3_aa: CASQRDPSGTGFTGELFF
cdr3_length: 15; v_call: TRBV6-5; cdr3_aa: CASSHPLSQGGEQFF
cdr3_length: 15; v_call: TRBV4-2; cdr3_aa: CASSQEAGGQETQYF
cdr3_length: 12; v_call: TRBV5-6; cdr3_aa: CASSLLGREQYF
cdr3_length: 14; v_call: TRBV7-9; cdr3_aa: CASSSYREQYEQYF
cdr3_length: 17; v_call: TRBV7-7; cdr3_aa: CASSPAQGMHGFHEQFF
cdr3_length: 18; v_call: TRBV28; cdr3_aa: CASSQSGGPSTFTDTQYF
cdr3_length: 15; v_call: TRBV15; cdr3_aa: CATSSGRGGGTEAFF
cdr3_length: 12; v_call: TRBV5-5; cdr3_aa: CASSLRADTQYF
cdr3_length: 16; v_call: TRBV15; cdr3_aa: CATSRLSPSSYNEQFF
cdr3_length: 16; v_call: TRBV5-1; cdr3_aa: CASSLDPSGLGETQYF
cdr3_length: 12; v_call: TRBV10-3; cdr3_aa: CAISERSAEQYF
cdr3_length: 14; v_call: TRBV19; cdr3_aa: CASSIRDNSYEQYF
cdr3_length: 16; v_call: TRBV13; cdr3_aa: CASSLQGGGGPYEQYF
cdr3_length: 14; v_call: TRBV28; cdr3_aa: CASSSSGGKYEQYF